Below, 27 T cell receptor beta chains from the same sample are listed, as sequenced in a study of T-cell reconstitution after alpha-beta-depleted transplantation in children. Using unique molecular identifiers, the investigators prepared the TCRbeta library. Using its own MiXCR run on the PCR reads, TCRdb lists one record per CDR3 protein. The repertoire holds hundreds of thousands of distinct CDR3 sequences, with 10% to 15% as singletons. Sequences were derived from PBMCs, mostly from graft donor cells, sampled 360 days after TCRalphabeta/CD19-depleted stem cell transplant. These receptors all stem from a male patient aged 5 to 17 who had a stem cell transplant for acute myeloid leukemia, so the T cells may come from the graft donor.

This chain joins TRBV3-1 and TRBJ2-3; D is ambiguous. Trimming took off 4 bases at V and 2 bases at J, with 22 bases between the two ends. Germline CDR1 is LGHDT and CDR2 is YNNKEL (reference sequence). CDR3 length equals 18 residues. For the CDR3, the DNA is TGTGCCAGCAGCCCCTCGGCGGCGAGGAGTGGCGACACAGATACGCAGTATTTT. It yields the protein CASSPSAARSGDTDTQYF.

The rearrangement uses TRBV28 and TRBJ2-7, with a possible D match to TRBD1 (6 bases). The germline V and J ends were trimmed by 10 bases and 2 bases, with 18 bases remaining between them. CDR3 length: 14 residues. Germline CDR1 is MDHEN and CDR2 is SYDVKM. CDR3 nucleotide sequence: TGTGCCACCTGTCCAGGGGTACTACCCTACGAGCAGTACTTC. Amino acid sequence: CATCPGVLPYEQYF.

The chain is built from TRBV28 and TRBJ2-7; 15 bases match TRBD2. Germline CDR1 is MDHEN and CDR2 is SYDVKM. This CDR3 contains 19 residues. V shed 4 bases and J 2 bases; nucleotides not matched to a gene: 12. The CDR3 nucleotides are TGTGCCAGCAGTTGGAGGTATGGGACTAGCGGGAGGACAACCTACGAGCAGTACTTC. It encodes CASSWRYGTSGRTTYEQYF.

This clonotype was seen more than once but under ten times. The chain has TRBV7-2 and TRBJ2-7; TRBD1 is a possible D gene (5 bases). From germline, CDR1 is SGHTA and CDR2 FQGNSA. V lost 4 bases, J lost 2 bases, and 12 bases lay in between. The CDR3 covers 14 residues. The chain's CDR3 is CASSYYKGPYEQYF. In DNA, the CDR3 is TGTGCCAGCAGCTATTATAAGGGGCCCTACGAGCAGTACTTC.

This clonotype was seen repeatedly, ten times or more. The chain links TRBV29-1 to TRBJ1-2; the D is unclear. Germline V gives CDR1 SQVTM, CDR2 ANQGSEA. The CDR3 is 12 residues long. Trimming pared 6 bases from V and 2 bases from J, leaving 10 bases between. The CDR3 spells CSVQTPNYGYTF. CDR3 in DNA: TGCAGCGTGCAGACCCCAAACTATGGCTACACCTTC.

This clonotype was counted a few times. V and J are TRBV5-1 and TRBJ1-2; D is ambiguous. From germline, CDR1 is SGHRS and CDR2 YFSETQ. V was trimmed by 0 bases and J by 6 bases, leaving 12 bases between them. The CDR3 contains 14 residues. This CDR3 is CASSLGPSRDGYTF. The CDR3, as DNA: TGCGCCAGCAGCTTGGGCCCGTCTCGAGATGGCTACACCTTC.

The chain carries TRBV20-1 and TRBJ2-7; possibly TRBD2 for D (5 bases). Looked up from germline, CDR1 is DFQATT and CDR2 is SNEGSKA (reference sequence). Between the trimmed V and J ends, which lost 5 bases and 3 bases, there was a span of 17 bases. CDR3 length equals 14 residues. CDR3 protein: CSAPSGESFYEQYF. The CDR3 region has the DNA TGCAGTGCTCCCAGCGGAGAGAGCTTCTACGAGCAGTACTTC.

The CDR3 protein is CATSSETGELFF. DNA for the CDR3: TGTGCCACCTCGTCAGAGACCGGGGAGCTGTTTTTT. The chain is built from TRBV6-5 and TRBJ2-2; no reliable D call. Germline loops: CDR1 MNHEY, CDR2 SVGAGI. The CDR3 length is 12 residues. The V end was cut by 10 bases, the J end by 5 bases, with 11 bases between.

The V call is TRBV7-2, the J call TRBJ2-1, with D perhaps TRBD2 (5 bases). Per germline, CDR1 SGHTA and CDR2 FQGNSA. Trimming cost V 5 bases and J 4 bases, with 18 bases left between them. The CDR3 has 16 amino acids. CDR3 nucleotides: TGTGCCAGCAGCGTCCGGGAACCACGATTATACAATGAGCAGTTCTTC. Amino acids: CASSVREPRLYNEQFF.

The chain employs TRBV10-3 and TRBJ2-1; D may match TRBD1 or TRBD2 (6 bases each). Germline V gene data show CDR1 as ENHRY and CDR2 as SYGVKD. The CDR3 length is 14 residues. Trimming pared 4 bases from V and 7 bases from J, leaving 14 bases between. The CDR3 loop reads CAISGGALGNEQFF. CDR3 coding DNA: TGTGCCATCAGTGGGGGGGCTTTGGGGAATGAGCAGTTCTTC.

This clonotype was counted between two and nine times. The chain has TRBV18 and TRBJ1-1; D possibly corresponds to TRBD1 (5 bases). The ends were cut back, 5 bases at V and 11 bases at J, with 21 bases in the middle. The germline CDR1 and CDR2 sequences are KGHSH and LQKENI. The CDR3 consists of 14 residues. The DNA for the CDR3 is TGTGCCAGCTCATCGGCAGGGAAGGCGGTTGAGGCTTTCTTT. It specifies CASSSAGKAVEAFF.

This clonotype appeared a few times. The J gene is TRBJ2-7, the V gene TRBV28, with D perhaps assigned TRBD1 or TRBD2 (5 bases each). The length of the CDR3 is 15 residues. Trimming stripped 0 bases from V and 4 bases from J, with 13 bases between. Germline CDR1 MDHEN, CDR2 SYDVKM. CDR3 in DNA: TGTGCCAGCAGTTTATGGGCAGGGACCCCTTACGAGCAGTACTTC. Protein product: CASSLWAGTPYEQYF.

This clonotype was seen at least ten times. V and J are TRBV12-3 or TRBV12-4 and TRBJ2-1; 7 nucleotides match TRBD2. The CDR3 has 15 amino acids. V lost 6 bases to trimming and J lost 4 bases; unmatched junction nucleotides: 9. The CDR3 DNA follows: TGTGCCAGCAGATTATTGACTAGCACTTACAATGAGCAGTTCTTC. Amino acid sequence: CASRLLTSTYNEQFF.

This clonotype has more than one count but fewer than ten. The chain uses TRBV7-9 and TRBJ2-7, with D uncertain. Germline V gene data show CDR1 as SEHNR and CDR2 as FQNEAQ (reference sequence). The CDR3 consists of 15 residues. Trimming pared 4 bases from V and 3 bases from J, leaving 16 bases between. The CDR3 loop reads CASSSTGSYYYEQYF. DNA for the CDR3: TGTGCCAGCAGCTCAACGGGCTCTTACTACTACGAGCAGTACTTC.

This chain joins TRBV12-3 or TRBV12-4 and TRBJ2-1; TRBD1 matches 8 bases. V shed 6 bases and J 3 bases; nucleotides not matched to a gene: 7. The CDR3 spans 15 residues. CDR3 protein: CASSDRDRIYNEQFF. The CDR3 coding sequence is TGTGCCAGCAGCGACCGGGACAGGATCTACAATGAGCAGTTCTTC.

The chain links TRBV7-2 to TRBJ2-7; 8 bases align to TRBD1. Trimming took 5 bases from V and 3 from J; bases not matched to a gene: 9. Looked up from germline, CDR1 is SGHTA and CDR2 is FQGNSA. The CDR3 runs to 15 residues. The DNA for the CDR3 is TGTGCCAGCAGCAATCAGGGGGCGGCTGTCTACGAGCAGTACTTC. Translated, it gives CASSNQGAAVYEQYF. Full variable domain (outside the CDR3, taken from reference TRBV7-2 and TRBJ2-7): GAGVSQSPSNKVTEKGKDVELRCDPISGHTALYWYRQSLGQGLEFLIYFQGNSAPDKSGLPSDRFSAERTGGSVSTLTIQRTQQEDSAVYLCASSNQGAAVYEQYFGPGTRLTVT.

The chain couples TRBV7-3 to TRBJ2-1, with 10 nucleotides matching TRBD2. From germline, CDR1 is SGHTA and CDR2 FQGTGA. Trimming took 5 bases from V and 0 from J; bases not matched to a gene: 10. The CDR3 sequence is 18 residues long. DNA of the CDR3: TGTGCCAGCAGCCCCCTCCCAATAGCGGGAGGCTCCTACAATGAGCAGTTCTTC. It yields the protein CASSPLPIAGGSYNEQFF. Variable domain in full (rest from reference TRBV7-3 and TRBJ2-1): GAGVSQTPSNKVTEKGKYVELRCDPISGHTALYWYRQSLGQGPEFLIYFQGTGAADDSGLPNDRFFAVRPEGSVSTLKIQRTERGDSAVYLCASSPLPIAGGSYNEQFFGPGTRLTVL.

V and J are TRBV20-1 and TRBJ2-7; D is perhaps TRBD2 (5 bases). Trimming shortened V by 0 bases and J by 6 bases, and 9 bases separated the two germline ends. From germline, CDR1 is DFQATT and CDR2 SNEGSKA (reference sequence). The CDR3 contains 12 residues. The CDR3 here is CSARDSRGEQYF. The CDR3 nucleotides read TGCAGTGCTAGAGACTCCCGGGGCGAGCAGTACTTC.

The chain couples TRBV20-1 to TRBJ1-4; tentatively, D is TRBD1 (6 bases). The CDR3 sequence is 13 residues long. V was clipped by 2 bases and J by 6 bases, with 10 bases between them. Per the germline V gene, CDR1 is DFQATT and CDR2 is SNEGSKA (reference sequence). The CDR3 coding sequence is TGCAGTGCTAGATGGGACACCCATGAAAAACTGTTTTTT. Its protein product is CSARWDTHEKLFF.

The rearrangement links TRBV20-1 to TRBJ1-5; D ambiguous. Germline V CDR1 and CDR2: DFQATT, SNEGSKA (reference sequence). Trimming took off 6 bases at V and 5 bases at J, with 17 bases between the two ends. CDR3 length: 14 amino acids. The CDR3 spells CSARTLNKDQPQHF. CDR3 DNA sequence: TGCAGTGCCCGTACCCTCAACAAGGATCAGCCCCAGCATTTT.

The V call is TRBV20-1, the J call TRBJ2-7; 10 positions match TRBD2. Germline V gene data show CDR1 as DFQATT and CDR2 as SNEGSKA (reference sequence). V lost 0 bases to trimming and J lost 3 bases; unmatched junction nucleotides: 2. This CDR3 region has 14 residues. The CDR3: CSARDLAGVYEQYF. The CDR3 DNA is TGCAGTGCTAGAGACCTAGCGGGAGTCTACGAGCAGTACTTC.

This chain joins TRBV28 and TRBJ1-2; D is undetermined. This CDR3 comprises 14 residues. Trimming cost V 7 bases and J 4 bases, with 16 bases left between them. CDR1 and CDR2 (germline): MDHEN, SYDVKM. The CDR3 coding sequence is TGTGCCAGCATATTTTCTGGCAGGACCTATGGCTACACCTTC. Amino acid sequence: CASIFSGRTYGYTF.

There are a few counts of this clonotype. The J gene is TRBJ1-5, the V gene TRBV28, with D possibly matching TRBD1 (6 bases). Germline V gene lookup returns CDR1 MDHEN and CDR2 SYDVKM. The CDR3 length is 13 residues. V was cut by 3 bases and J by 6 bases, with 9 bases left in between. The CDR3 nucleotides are TGTGCCAGCAGTTTCAGGGGACCTCAGCCCCAGCATTTT. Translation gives CASSFRGPQPQHF. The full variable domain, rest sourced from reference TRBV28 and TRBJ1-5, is DVKVTQSSRYLVKRTGEKVFLECVQDMDHENMFWYRQDPGLGLRLIYFSYDVKMKEKGDIPEGYSVSREKKERFSLILESASTNQTSMYLCASSFRGPQPQHFGDGTRLSIL.

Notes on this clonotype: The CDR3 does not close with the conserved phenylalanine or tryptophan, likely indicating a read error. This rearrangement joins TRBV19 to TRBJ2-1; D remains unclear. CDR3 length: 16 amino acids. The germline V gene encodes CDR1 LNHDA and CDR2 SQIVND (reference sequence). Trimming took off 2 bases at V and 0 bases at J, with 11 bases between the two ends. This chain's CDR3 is CASSIITASSYNEQFI. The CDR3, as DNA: TGTGCCAGTAGTATAATCACAGCGAGCTCCTACAATGAGCAGTTCATC.

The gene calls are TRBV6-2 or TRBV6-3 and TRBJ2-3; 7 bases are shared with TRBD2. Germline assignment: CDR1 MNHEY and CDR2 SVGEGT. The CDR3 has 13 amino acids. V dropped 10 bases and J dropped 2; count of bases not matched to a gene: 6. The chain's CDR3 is CATKGGVTDTQYF. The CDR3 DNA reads TGTGCCACTAAGGGAGGGGTCACAGATACGCAGTATTTT.

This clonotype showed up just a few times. CDR3 DNA sequence: TGCAGCGTTGAGGGACAGGGGCTGTACGAGCAGTACTTC. Residues: CSVEGQGLYEQYF. The rearrangement links TRBV29-1 to TRBJ2-7, with 10 bases lining up with TRBD1. Losses at the gene ends were 3 bases for V and 4 bases for J; bases not matched to a gene: 3. This CDR3 spans 13 amino acids. In germline, CDR1 is SQVTM, CDR2 ANQGSEA.

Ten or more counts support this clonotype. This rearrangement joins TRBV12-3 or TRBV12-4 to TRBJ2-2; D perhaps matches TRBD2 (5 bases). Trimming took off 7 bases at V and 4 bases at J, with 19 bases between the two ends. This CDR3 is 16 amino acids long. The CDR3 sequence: CASIPGPGEITGELFF. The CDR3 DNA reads TGTGCCAGCATCCCCGGTCCTGGGGAGATCACCGGGGAGCTGTTTTTT.